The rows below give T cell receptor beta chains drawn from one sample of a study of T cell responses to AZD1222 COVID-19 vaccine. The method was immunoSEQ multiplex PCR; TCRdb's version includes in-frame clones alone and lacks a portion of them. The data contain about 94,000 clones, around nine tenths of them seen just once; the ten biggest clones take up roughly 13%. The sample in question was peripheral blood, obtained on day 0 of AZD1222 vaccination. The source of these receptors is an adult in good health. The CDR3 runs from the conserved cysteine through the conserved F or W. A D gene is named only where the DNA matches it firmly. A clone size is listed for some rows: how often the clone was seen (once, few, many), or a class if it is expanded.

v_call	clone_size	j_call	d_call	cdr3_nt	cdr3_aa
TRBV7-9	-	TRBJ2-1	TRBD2	TGTGCCAGCAGCTTAGCGTCGGGACTAGCGGGAGGGCGGGAGCAGTTCTTC	CASSLASGLAGGREQFF
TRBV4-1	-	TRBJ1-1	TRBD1	TGCGCCAGCAGCCAATTTATTAGACAGGGACCTTACACTGAAGCTTTCTTT	CASSQFIRQGPYTEAFF
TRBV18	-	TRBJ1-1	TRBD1	TGTGCCAGCTCCAGGGGGAAGAGAACTGAAGCTTTCTTT	CASSRGKRTEAFF
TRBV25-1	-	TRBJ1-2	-	TGTGCCAGCAGTGAAACAGGGAACTATGGCTACACCTTC	CASSETGNYGYTF
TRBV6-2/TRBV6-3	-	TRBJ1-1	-	TGTGCCAGCAGTTACTCGCCCGGGGTGAACACTGAAGCTTTCTTT	CASSYSPGVNTEAFF
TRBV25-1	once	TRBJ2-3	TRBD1	TGTGCCAGCAGTGGGTGGGACAGCTTTAGCACAGATACGCAGTATTTT	CASSGWDSFSTDTQYF
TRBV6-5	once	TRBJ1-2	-	TGTGCCAGCAGTTCCGGAAGTTATGGCTACACCTTC	CASSSGSYGYTF
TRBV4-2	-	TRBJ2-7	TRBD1	TGTGCCAGCAGCTCATCGACAGGGGGAACCTACGAGCAGTACTTC	CASSSSTGGTYEQYF
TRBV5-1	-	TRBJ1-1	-	TGCGCCAGCGTACTCGGGACCCAAAACACTGAAGCTTTCTTT	CASVLGTQNTEAFF
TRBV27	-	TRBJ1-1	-	TGTGCCAGCCGGACATCGCCAGCTTTCTTT	CASRTSPAFF
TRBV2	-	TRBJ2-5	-	TGTGCCAGCTCTTACAGGGTTCAAGAGACCCAGTACTTC	CASSYRVQETQYF
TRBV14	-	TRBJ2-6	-	TGTGCCAGCAGCCATAGAGGGGGAATCGGGGCCAACGTCCTGACTTTC	CASSHRGGIGANVLTF
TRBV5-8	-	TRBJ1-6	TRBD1	TGTGCCAGCAGCTTGGGACAGGGAAATTCACCCCTCCACTTT	CASSLGQGNSPLHF
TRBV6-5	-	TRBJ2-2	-	TGTGCCAGCAATCGGGATGAGGGATTGGGCGGGGAGCTGTTTTTT	CASNRDEGLGGELFF
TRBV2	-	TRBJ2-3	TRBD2	TGTGCCAGCCGGACTAGCGGGGGGGCCGGGTCAGATACGCAGTATTTT	CASRTSGGAGSDTQYF
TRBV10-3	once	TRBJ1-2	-	TGTGCCATCAGTGAGTCAGCGGCAGGCCGCTTAGTTGGCTACACCTTC	CAISESAAGRLVGYTF
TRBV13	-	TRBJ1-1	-	TGTGCCAGCAGCTTAGAAGGTCTACAGGGACCCGCTTTCTTT	CASSLEGLQGPAFF
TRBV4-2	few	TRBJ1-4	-	TGTGCCAGCAGCCAAGATAAGTGGGTGGTCCTTGAAAAACTGTTTTTT	CASSQDKWVVLEKLFF
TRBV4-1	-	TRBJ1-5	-	TGCGCCAGCAGCCAAGATAAGTTGGCTGGGCCCCAGCATTTT	CASSQDKLAGPQHF
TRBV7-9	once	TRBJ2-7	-	TGTGCCAGCAGCTTAGCGGACCGAGGGTTCTACGAGCAGTACTTC	CASSLADRGFYEQYF
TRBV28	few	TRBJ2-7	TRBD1	TGTGCCAGCAGTTTGTGGACAGGGATCTACGAGCAGTACTTC	CASSLWTGIYEQYF
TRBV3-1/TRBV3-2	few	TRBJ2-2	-	TGTGCCAGCAGTAGGGGAACCGGGGAGCTGTTTTTT	CASSRGTGELFF
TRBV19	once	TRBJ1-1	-	TGTGCCAGTAGTATTGCTGGGGTGTCGAACACTGAAGCTTTCTTT	CASSIAGVSNTEAFF
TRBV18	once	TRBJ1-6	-	TGTGCCAGCTCACAATCGGGGCCCAGAAATTCACCCCTCCACTTT	CASSQSGPRNSPLHF
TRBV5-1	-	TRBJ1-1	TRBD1	TGCGCCAGCGGTACAGGGGAACAAGGCACTGAAGCTTTCTTT	CASGTGEQGTEAFF
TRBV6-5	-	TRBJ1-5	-	TGTGCCAGCAGTCTCCGACAGAATAGCAATCAGCCCCAGCATTTT	CASSLRQNSNQPQHF
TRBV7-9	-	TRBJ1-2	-	TGTGCCAGCAGCTTAGTTACCTATGGCTACACCTTC	CASSLVTYGYTF
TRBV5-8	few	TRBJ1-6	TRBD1	TGTGCCAGCCAGTACAGGGGGCTACCCCTCCACTTT	CASQYRGLPLHF
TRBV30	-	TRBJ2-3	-	TGTGCCTGGAGTGAAGGGGTTAACACAGATACGCAGTATTTT	CAWSEGVNTDTQYF
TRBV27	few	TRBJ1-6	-	TGTGCCAGCACCTTCGGGGGGCTGGGGTCACCCCTCCACTTT	CASTFGGLGSPLHF
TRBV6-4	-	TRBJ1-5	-	TGTGCCAGCAGTGAATCAGCTAATCAGCCCCAGCATTTT	CASSESANQPQHF
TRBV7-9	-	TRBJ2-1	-	TGTGCCAGCAGCTTAGCCGGGGGAACCATGTCTAGTGAGCAGTTCTTC	CASSLAGGTMSSEQFF
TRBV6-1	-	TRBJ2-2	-	TGTGCCAGCAGTGATACACGGGCCGGGGAGCTGTTTTTT	CASSDTRAGELFF
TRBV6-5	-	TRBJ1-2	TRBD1	TGTGCCAGCAGCTTTGGACAGGGCTATGGCTACACCTTC	CASSFGQGYGYTF
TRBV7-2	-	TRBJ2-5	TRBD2	TGTGCCAGCAGCCCGGGACTAGCATCGGAGACCCAGTACTTC	CASSPGLASETQYF
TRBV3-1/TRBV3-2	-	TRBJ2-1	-	TGTGCCAGCAGCCGCGACAGGTACAATGAGCAGTTCTTC	CASSRDRYNEQFF